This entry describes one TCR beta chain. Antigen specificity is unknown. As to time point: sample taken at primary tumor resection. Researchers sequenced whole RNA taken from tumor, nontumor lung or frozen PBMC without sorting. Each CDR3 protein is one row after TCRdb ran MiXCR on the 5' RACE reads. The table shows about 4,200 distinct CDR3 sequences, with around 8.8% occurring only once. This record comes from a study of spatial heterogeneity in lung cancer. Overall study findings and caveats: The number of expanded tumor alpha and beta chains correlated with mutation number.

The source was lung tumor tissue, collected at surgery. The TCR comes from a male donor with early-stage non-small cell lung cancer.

The CDR3, as DNA: TGTGCCAGCAGCCCGATAGCGGATGAGCAGTTCTTC. Protein product: CASSPIADEQFF. The chain employs TRBV11-3 and TRBJ2-1; D may be TRBD2 (6 bases). V lost 5 bases to trimming and J lost 8 bases, with 10 bases between them. This CDR3 region has 12 residues. Per germline, CDR1 SGHNT and CDR2 YENEEA.